These T cell receptor beta chains were read from a single sample in a study of blood T cell repertoires in COVID-19. The table came from immunoSEQ multiplex PCR; TCRdb's copy has only in-frame clones and leaves some out. The sample consists of more than 90,000 clones, roughly 80% of them appearing once. Sequenced sample: peripheral blood. The receptors were gathered from a man in his sixties or seventies with acute or convalescent COVID-19. CDR3s include the opening cysteine and the closing phenylalanine or tryptophan. Each record gives: CDR3 length, clone size, J gene, V gene, D gene, CDR3 protein, CDR3 DNA. The D gene is left open where the match is weak. Size is omitted from some rows. Given values are once, few, many or a class for expanded clones.

len: 14; abundance: .; j_gene: TRBJ2-7; v_gene: TRBV6-5; d_gene: .; CDR3aa: CASRQGPESHEQYF; CDR3nt: TGTGCCAGCAGGCAGGGGCCCGAGTCCCACGAGCAGTACTTC
len: 16; abundance: .; j_gene: TRBJ2-5; v_gene: TRBV3-1/TRBV3-2; d_gene: TRBD1; CDR3aa: CASSLGQGQKGETQYF; CDR3nt: TGTGCCAGCAGCCTAGGACAGGGCCAAAAGGGAGAGACCCAGTACTTC
len: 13; abundance: .; j_gene: TRBJ2-7; v_gene: TRBV28; d_gene: .; CDR3aa: CASSSGVAYEQYF; CDR3nt: TGTGCCAGCAGTTCAGGGGTGGCGTACGAGCAGTACTTC
len: 13; abundance: .; j_gene: TRBJ1-1; v_gene: TRBV2; d_gene: TRBD1; CDR3aa: CASSGQGAVEAFF; CDR3nt: TGTGCCAGCAGTGGCCAGGGGGCCGTTGAAGCTTTCTTT
len: 15; abundance: .; j_gene: TRBJ1-2; v_gene: TRBV27; d_gene: TRBD1; CDR3aa: CASSTTGDRGYGYTF; CDR3nt: TGTGCCAGCAGCACTACCGGGGACAGGGGGTATGGCTACACCTTC
len: 15; abundance: .; j_gene: TRBJ2-2; v_gene: TRBV24-1; d_gene: .; CDR3aa: CATSDPGLDTGELFF; CDR3nt: TGTGCCACCAGTGACCCTGGACTCGACACCGGGGAGCTGTTTTTT
len: 17; abundance: once; j_gene: TRBJ1-1; v_gene: TRBV4-2; d_gene: TRBD1; CDR3aa: CASSQDWATGGRAEAFF; CDR3nt: TGTGCCAGCAGCCAAGATTGGGCGACAGGGGGACGTGCTGAAGCTTTCTTT
len: 15; abundance: few; j_gene: TRBJ2-1; v_gene: TRBV5-1; d_gene: .; CDR3aa: CASSLAVAGRNEQFF; CDR3nt: TGCGCCAGCAGCTTGGCGGTGGCAGGGCGAAATGAGCAGTTCTTC
len: 14; abundance: .; j_gene: TRBJ1-2; v_gene: TRBV6-5; d_gene: TRBD1; CDR3aa: CATRGGGANYGYTF; CDR3nt: TGTGCCACCAGGGGGGGAGGAGCTAACTATGGCTACACCTTC
len: 12; abundance: .; j_gene: TRBJ2-1; v_gene: TRBV28; d_gene: .; CDR3aa: CASGSRYNEQFF; CDR3nt: TGTGCCAGCGGGAGTCGCTACAATGAGCAGTTCTTC
len: 16; abundance: .; j_gene: TRBJ2-7; v_gene: TRBV30; d_gene: .; CDR3aa: CAWSPHSRVNSYEQYF; CDR3nt: TGTGCCTGGAGTCCACACAGCAGGGTGAACTCCTACGAGCAGTACTTC
len: 14; abundance: medium-sized; j_gene: TRBJ2-1; v_gene: TRBV30; d_gene: .; CDR3aa: CAWSEGVGNNEQFF; CDR3nt: TGTGCCTGGAGTGAGGGGGTGGGGAACAATGAGCAGTTCTTC
len: 16; abundance: .; j_gene: TRBJ1-4; v_gene: TRBV10-3; d_gene: TRBD1; CDR3aa: CAISGGQGLDNEKLFF; CDR3nt: TGTGCCATCAGTGGAGGACAGGGTTTGGATAATGAAAAACTGTTTTTT
len: 12; abundance: .; j_gene: TRBJ2-7; v_gene: TRBV5-1; d_gene: .; CDR3aa: CASSFGQYEQYF; CDR3nt: TGCGCCAGCAGCTTCGGACAGTACGAGCAGTACTTC
len: 13; abundance: .; j_gene: TRBJ1-1; v_gene: TRBV7-2; d_gene: .; CDR3aa: CASSKTLNTEAFF; CDR3nt: TGTGCCAGCAGCAAGACATTGAACACTGAAGCTTTCTTT
len: 15; abundance: .; j_gene: TRBJ1-5; v_gene: TRBV7-8; d_gene: TRBD1; CDR3aa: CASSYVGQGYQPQHF; CDR3nt: TGTGCCAGCAGCTACGTGGGACAGGGGTATCAGCCCCAGCATTTT
len: 17; abundance: .; j_gene: TRBJ2-6; v_gene: TRBV18; d_gene: TRBD1; CDR3aa: CASSKLQGAVGANVLTF; CDR3nt: TGTGCCAGCTCAAAGCTACAGGGGGCTGTGGGGGCCAACGTCCTGACTTTC
len: 14; abundance: .; j_gene: TRBJ1-5; v_gene: TRBV6-1; d_gene: .; CDR3aa: CASSEAGSGQPQHF; CDR3nt: TGTGCCAGCAGTGAAGCCGGCTCAGGGCAGCCCCAGCATTTT
len: 15; abundance: .; j_gene: TRBJ1-6; v_gene: TRBV5-1; d_gene: .; CDR3aa: CASSAPGLDNSPLHF; CDR3nt: TGCGCCAGCAGCGCGCCGGGACTGGATAATTCACCCCTCCACTTT
len: 18; abundance: .; j_gene: TRBJ1-1; v_gene: TRBV5-6; d_gene: .; CDR3aa: CASSLAEDGQGWVTEAFF; CDR3nt: TGTGCCAGCAGCTTGGCGGAGGATGGTCAGGGGTGGGTCACTGAAGCTTTCTTT
len: 16; abundance: few; j_gene: TRBJ2-7; v_gene: TRBV4-2; d_gene: .; CDR3aa: CASSQDGGAWFGEQYF; CDR3nt: TGTGCCAGCAGCCAAGATGGGGGGGCCTGGTTCGGCGAGCAGTACTTC
len: 14; abundance: .; j_gene: TRBJ1-2; v_gene: TRBV3-1/TRBV3-2; d_gene: TRBD1; CDR3aa: CASSHQGATRSYTF; CDR3nt: TGTGCCAGCAGCCACCAGGGGGCAACTCGGAGCTACACCTTC
len: 15; abundance: .; j_gene: TRBJ2-7; v_gene: TRBV5-1; d_gene: .; CDR3aa: CASSLAQDKPYEQYF; CDR3nt: TGCGCCAGCAGCTTGGCACAGGACAAACCCTACGAGCAGTACTTC
len: 16; abundance: .; j_gene: TRBJ2-5; v_gene: TRBV7-9; d_gene: TRBD1; CDR3aa: CASSDNRGANQETQYF; CDR3nt: TGTGCCAGCAGCGACAACAGGGGCGCAAACCAAGAGACCCAGTACTTC
len: 15; abundance: few; j_gene: TRBJ1-1; v_gene: TRBV5-1; d_gene: TRBD1; CDR3aa: CASSYETGGPTEAFF; CDR3nt: TGCGCCAGCAGCTACGAGACAGGGGGTCCCACTGAAGCTTTCTTT
len: 16; abundance: .; j_gene: TRBJ2-5; v_gene: TRBV27; d_gene: TRBD1; CDR3aa: CASSPLPTRGRTPQYF; CDR3nt: TGTGCCAGCAGTCCTCTCCCGACCAGGGGGCGGACGCCCCAGTACTTC
len: 12; abundance: .; j_gene: TRBJ1-6; v_gene: TRBV7-2; d_gene: TRBD1; CDR3aa: CASSFFGQGLHF; CDR3nt: TGTGCCAGCAGCTTCTTTGGACAGGGTCTCCACTTT
len: 14; abundance: .; j_gene: TRBJ1-4; v_gene: TRBV28; d_gene: .; CDR3aa: CASSRGQRNEKLFF; CDR3nt: TGTGCCAGCAGTCGCGGACAGAGGAATGAAAAACTGTTTTTT
len: 12; abundance: .; j_gene: TRBJ2-7; v_gene: TRBV6-5; d_gene: .; CDR3aa: CASSGTSYEQYF; CDR3nt: TGTGCCAGCTCCGGGACATCCTACGAGCAGTACTTC
len: 17; abundance: .; j_gene: TRBJ2-3; v_gene: TRBV5-1; d_gene: TRBD2; CDR3aa: CASSLATSGGAVDTQYF; CDR3nt: TGCGCCAGCAGCCTTGCGACTAGCGGGGGGGCTGTAGATACGCAGTATTTT
len: 17; abundance: .; j_gene: TRBJ2-7; v_gene: TRBV18; d_gene: TRBD2; CDR3aa: CASSPGTSGSGAYEQYF; CDR3nt: TGTGCCAGCTCACCCGGGACTAGCGGGAGTGGGGCCTACGAGCAGTACTTC
len: 15; abundance: .; j_gene: TRBJ2-7; v_gene: TRBV5-5; d_gene: .; CDR3aa: CASSLDPWGLYEQYF; CDR3nt: TGTGCCAGCAGCTTGGACCCCTGGGGCCTTTACGAGCAGTACTTC
len: 19; abundance: .; j_gene: TRBJ2-6; v_gene: TRBV4-1; d_gene: TRBD1; CDR3aa: CASSQDRDSDLSGANVLTF; CDR3nt: TGCGCCAGCAGCCAGGATCGGGACAGCGATCTCTCTGGGGCCAACGTCCTGACTTTC
len: 20; abundance: .; j_gene: TRBJ2-1; v_gene: TRBV19; d_gene: .; CDR3aa: CASPLWAGGGPIGVNNEQFF; CDR3nt: TGTGCCAGTCCACTCTGGGCTGGGGGGGGGCCCATAGGGGTTAACAATGAGCAGTTCTTC
len: 14; abundance: .; j_gene: TRBJ2-5; v_gene: TRBV3-1/TRBV3-2; d_gene: TRBD2; CDR3aa: CASSQAASGGSQYF; CDR3nt: TGTGCCAGCAGCCAAGCGGCTAGCGGTGGGTCCCAGTACTTC
len: 15; abundance: .; j_gene: TRBJ2-3; v_gene: TRBV11-2; d_gene: TRBD2; CDR3aa: CASRGGDKSTDTQYF; CDR3nt: TGTGCCTCCCGCGGGGGGGACAAGAGCACAGATACGCAGTATTTT
len: 16; abundance: .; j_gene: TRBJ2-1; v_gene: TRBV18; d_gene: .; CDR3aa: CASSPPITASYNEQFF; CDR3nt: TGTGCCAGCTCACCACCGATCACAGCCTCCTACAATGAGCAGTTCTTC
len: 16; abundance: .; j_gene: TRBJ2-7; v_gene: TRBV28; d_gene: TRBD1; CDR3aa: CASSTPGQGYSYEQYF; CDR3nt: TGTGCCAGCAGCACGCCGGGACAGGGCTACTCCTACGAGCAGTACTTC
len: 15; abundance: .; j_gene: TRBJ1-4; v_gene: TRBV5-8; d_gene: .; CDR3aa: CASSLLYATNEKLFF; CDR3nt: TGTGCCAGCAGCTTGCTCTATGCAACTAATGAAAAACTGTTTTTT
len: 15; abundance: .; j_gene: TRBJ2-1; v_gene: TRBV2; d_gene: .; CDR3aa: CAMGADFPSYNEQFF; CDR3nt: TGTGCCATGGGAGCAGACTTCCCTTCCTACAATGAGCAGTTCTTC
len: 13; abundance: .; j_gene: TRBJ1-1; v_gene: TRBV11-3; d_gene: TRBD1; CDR3aa: CASSFDRDTEAFF; CDR3nt: TGTGCCAGCAGCTTTGACAGGGACACTGAAGCTTTCTTT